Each of the 11 T cell receptor beta chains below was sequenced from the same sample in a study of Ad26.COV2.S vaccination and SARS-CoV-2 variants. The sample's treatment: some 20 received Ad26.COV2.S at low or high dose, single or two shots; a few received placebo; per-sample allocation not given. Sample collection was performed on day 63 after the first vaccine or placebo injection. Clones were read by immunoSEQ multiplex PCR, and TCRdb kept only the in-frame ones, dropping some. The sample lists approximately 300,000 clones, over 80% occurring once. The sequencing here drew on peripheral blood, taken in a trial of Ad26.COV2.S vaccine versus placebo. These receptor sequences come from a person aged 18-60 years who received the Ad26.COV2.S COVID-19 vaccine or a placebo.

V is TRBV5-1 and J is TRBJ2-3; D is uncertain. Per the germline V gene, CDR1 is SGHRS and CDR2 is YFSETQ. V was clipped by 0 bases and J by 8 bases, with 13 bases between them. CDR3 size: 14 residues. In DNA form, the CDR3 reads TGCGCCAGCAGCTTGGGGGGTCCTTACTCTACGCAGTATTTT. Amino acids: CASSLGGPYSTQYF.

The V and J genes are TRBV29-1 and TRBJ1-2; D is uncertain. The CDR3 covers 13 residues. The ends were cut back, 4 bases at V and 5 bases at J, with 14 bases in the middle. CDR1 is SQVTM, CDR2 ANQGSEA, per germline. CDR3 in amino acids: CSVAPRAGYGYTF. DNA for the CDR3: TGCAGCGTTGCCCCAAGGGCGGGGTATGGCTACACCTTC.

This chain joins TRBV6-5 and TRBJ1-1, with unresolved D. Trimming took 4 bases from V and 0 from J, leaving 3 bases between them. Germline-derived CDR1 and CDR2 are MNHEY and SVGAGI. The CDR3 length is 12 residues. The CDR3 region is CASSSVNTEAFF. CDR3 sequence (DNA): TGTGCCAGCAGTTCAGTGAACACTGAAGCTTTCTTT.

The CDR3 sequence: CATRAAASYNYGYTF. The CDR3 DNA reads as TGTGCCACCCGGGCGGCTGCAAGTTATAACTATGGCTACACCTTC. V is TRBV19 and J is TRBJ1-2; D is unclear. This CDR3 spans 15 amino acids. Germline V gene sequence: CDR1 LNHDA, CDR2 SQIVND (reference sequence). With 10 bases removed from V and 1 base from J, the gap between germline ends came to 19 bases.

V usage is TRBV7-8 and J usage is TRBJ2-7; possibly TRBD1 or TRBD2 for D (6 bases each). Germline V gene sequence: CDR1 SGHVS, CDR2 FQNEAQ. This CDR3 spans 14 amino acids. Trimming stripped 4 bases from V and 7 bases from J, with 17 bases between. The CDR3, as DNA: TGTGCCAGCAGCTCGGGGGCTGCCAGCTTGGAGCAGTACTTC. It is translated as CASSSGAASLEQYF.

Of note for this clone: The same CDR3 also results from other DNA sequences found in this sample. This chain links TRBV5-1 with TRBJ1-3, with TRBD1 matching over 7 bases. The CDR3 sequence is 15 residues long. The V segment lost 2 bases and the J segment 0 bases; nucleotides outside the gene matches: 2. Germline loops: CDR1 SGHRS, CDR2 YFSETQ. As DNA, the CDR3 is TGCGCCAGCAGCTTAGGGGGCGGCTCTGGAAACACCATATATTTT. Translating gives CASSLGGGSGNTIYF.

The chain links TRBV5-5 to TRBJ2-2, with TRBD1 matching 7 bases. Trimming at V came to 2 bases and at J to 7 bases, leaving 8 bases not matched to a gene. CDR1 is SGHKS and CDR2 is YYEKEE in the germline V gene (reference sequence). The CDR3 extends over 15 amino acids. This CDR3 is CASSLLAGGNGELFF. The CDR3 nucleotides are TGTGCCAGCAGCTTATTGGCAGGGGGTAACGGGGAGCTGTTTTTT.

V usage is TRBV5-8 and J usage is TRBJ2-2; D is perhaps TRBD1 (6 bases). The CDR3 has 19 residues. Looked up from germline, CDR1 is SGHTS and CDR2 is YDEGEE. V was trimmed by 1 base and J by 0 bases, leaving 19 bases between them. This chain's CDR3 is CASSLRIAYRTANTGELFF. Here the CDR3 DNA reads TGTGCCAGCAGCTTGAGAATTGCTTACCGGACAGCGAACACCGGGGAGCTGTTTTTT.

The V gene is TRBV5-4, the J gene TRBJ2-5; TRBD1 aligns across 9 bases. This CDR3 spans 14 amino acids. The ends lost 5 bases at V and 3 bases at J; junction bases unmatched: 5. CDR1 is SGHNT, CDR2 YYREEE, per germline (reference sequence). The CDR3 DNA follows: TGTGCCAGCAGAGTCACAGGGGGCGAAGAGACCCAGTACTTC. It translates to CASRVTGGEETQYF. The entire variable domain, with the rest obtained from reference TRBV5-4 and TRBJ2-5, is as follows: ETGVTQSPTHLIKTRGQQVTLRCSSQSGHNTVSWYQQALGQGPQFIFQYYREEENGRGNFPPRFSGLQFPNYSSELNVNALELDDSALYLCASRVTGGEETQYFGPGTRLLVL.

This clone was detected once. This rearrangement joins TRBV6-4 to TRBJ2-3; the D is unclear. Germline V gives CDR1 MRHNA, CDR2 SNTAGT. This CDR3 has 14 residues. V was pared by 6 bases and J by 2 bases, with 12 bases between. The DNA for the CDR3 is TGTGCCAGCAGCCCCGGGCCGTACACAGATACGCAGTATTTT. Translating it yields CASSPGPYTDTQYF.

The V and J genes are TRBV7-4 and TRBJ2-2; TRBD1 matches at 8 bases. The CDR3 extends over 15 amino acids. V lost 3 bases to trimming and J lost 4 bases; unmatched junction nucleotides: 4. In germline, CDR1 is SGHVT, CDR2 SQSDAQ. As DNA, the CDR3 is TGTGCCAGCAGCTTGGGGGACAGGTCCACCGGGGAGCTGTTTTTT. This gives the protein CASSLGDRSTGELFF.